This T cell receptor (beta chain) was recovered during a study of metastatic and nonmetastatic thyroid tumors. Broader study findings: Across blood and tumor, TCR beta diversity in malignant thyroid tumors was reportedly significantly higher than in benign nodules.

This clone was seen ten or more times. Its antigen is unknown. The CDR3 covers 14 residues. V lost 6 bases, J lost 6 bases, and 6 bases stayed unmatched. CDR1 MNHEY and CDR2 SMNVEV come from the germline V gene (reference sequence). Via MiXCR, TCRdb re-called the PCR reads. The sample lists around 65,000 clones, more than 13% seen once, with approximately 7% in the top ten. Before thyroid surgery, none of the patients had received any treatment. The V call is TRBV27, the J call TRBJ2-2, with 8 bases fitting TRBD2. The sequence was obtained from a male donor with papillary thyroid cancer or a benign thyroid nodule (not recorded which). Some clones in this sample may be carry-over from other donors' samples. Sample: blood. CDR3 amino acids: CASSFLGGAGELFF. DNA of the CDR3: TGTGCCAGCAGCTTCCTCGGGGGGGCCGGGGAGCTGTTTTTT.